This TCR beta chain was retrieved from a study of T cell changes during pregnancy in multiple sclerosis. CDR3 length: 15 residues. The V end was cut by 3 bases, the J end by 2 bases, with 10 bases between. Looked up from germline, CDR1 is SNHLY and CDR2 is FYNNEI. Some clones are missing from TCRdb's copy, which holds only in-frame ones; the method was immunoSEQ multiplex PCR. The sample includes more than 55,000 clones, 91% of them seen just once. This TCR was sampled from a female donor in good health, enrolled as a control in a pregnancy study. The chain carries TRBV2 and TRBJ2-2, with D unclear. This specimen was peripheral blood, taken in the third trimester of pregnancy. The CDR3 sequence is CASSEGFANTGELFF. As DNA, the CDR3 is TGTGCCAGCAGTGAGGGCTTTGCTAACACCGGGGAGCTGTTTTTT.